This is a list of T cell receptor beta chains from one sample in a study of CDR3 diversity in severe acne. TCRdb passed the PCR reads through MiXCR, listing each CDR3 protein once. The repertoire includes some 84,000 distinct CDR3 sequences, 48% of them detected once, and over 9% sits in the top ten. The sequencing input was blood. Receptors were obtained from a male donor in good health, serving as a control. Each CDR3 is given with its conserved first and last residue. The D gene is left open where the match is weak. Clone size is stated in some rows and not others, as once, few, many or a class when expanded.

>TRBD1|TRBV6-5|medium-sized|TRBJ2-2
TGTGCCAGCAGGACAGGGGAGACCGGGGAGCTGTTTTTT
CASRTGETGELFF
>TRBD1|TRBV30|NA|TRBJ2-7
TGTGCCTGGACCACCGGGACAGGCTACGAGCAGTACTTC
CAWTTGTGYEQYF
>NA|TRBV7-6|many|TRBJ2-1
TGTGCCAGCAGCTTAGCGGCGAGCTCCTACAATGAGCAGTTCTTC
CASSLAASSYNEQFF
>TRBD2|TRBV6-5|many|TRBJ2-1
TGTGCCAGCAGGCGCGGGACTAGCGGCGGCGATGAGCAGTTCTTC
CASRRGTSGGDEQFF
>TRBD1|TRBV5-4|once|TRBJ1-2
TGTGCCAGCAGCCAACCGGGACAGAGCTATGGCTACACCTTC
CASSQPGQSYGYTF
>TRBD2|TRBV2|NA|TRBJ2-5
TGTGCCATCAGGGCAAGGGGACTAGCGGGAGGTGGAGAGACCCAGTACTTC
CAIRARGLAGGGETQYF
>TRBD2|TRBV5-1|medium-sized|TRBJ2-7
TGCGCCAGCAGCTTGGTGGGGGGGTCAGGATCCTACGAGCAGTACTTC
CASSLVGGSGSYEQYF
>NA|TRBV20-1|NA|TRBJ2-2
TGCAGTGCTAGAGACTTTAGCGCCGGGGAGCTGTTTTTT
CSARDFSAGELFF
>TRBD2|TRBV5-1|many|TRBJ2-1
TGCGCCAGCAGCTTGGGGTGGGAGGGAGGGAGTGAGCAGTTCTTC
CASSLGWEGGSEQFF
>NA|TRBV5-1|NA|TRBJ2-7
TGCGCCAGCAGCTTGGTGGGGGGGACAGCCTCCTACGAGCAGTACTTC
CASSLVGGTASYEQYF
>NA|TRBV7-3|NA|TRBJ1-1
NA
CASSIYLCSVGGGVNTEAFF
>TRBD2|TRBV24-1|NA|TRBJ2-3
TGTGCCACCAGTGACGATACCCCAGCGGGACTCACAGATACGCAGTATTTT
CATSDDTPAGLTDTQYF